This is a list of T cell receptor beta chains from one sample in a study of blood T cell repertoires in COVID-19. Here immunoSEQ multiplex PCR was the method, and the copy in TCRdb shows in-frame clones only, minus some. This repertoire shows 100,000 to 150,000 clones, over 60% found once; its top ten account for 37%. Sequenced: peripheral blood. These receptors originate from a man aged 40-49 years with active or convalescent COVID-19. The CDR3 runs from the conserved cysteine through the conserved F or W.

TRBV5-1	TRBJ2-7	CASSLAGGLGEQYF
TRBV27	TRBJ2-3	CASKMVAGGRTTDTQYF
TRBV19	TRBJ1-5	CASTDLGQGYQPQHF
TRBV6-6	TRBJ2-5	CASSYSIGSGQETQYF
TRBV7-8	TRBJ2-5	CASSPGSQETQYF
TRBV5-5	TRBJ1-4	CASSSLPGQTNEKLFF
TRBV12-5	TRBJ1-2	CASARDVYGYTF
TRBV30	TRBJ1-1	CAWARGNTEAFF
TRBV6-2/TRBV6-3	TRBJ1-2	CASSKTTGGLDYGYTF
TRBV2	TRBJ2-5	CASSLQQQETQYF
TRBV28	TRBJ1-3	CASTGHTSGNTIYF
TRBV10-2	TRBJ2-3	CATTTSGDTQYF
TRBV6-5	TRBJ2-7	CASRPRGSVSYEQYF
TRBV28	TRBJ1-1	CASSPRRSPEAFF
TRBV11-2	TRBJ2-5	CASSPGGRQETQYF
TRBV4-1	TRBJ2-7	CASSQAWGGWGEQYF
TRBV19	TRBJ1-5	CASQFSNQPQHF
TRBV5-5	TRBJ2-4	CASSLDLRGVQYF
TRBV7-9	TRBJ1-4	CASSSRQVGEKLFF
TRBV6-6	TRBJ1-6	CASSAESYNSPLHF
TRBV15	TRBJ1-4	CATRIRDRGQGEKLFF
TRBV30	TRBJ2-1	CAWITLAGGQGEQFF
TRBV3-1/TRBV3-2	TRBJ1-1	CASSQGAAEAFF
TRBV4-2	TRBJ2-5	CASSQDPGTNQETQYF
TRBV6-1	TRBJ1-5	CASSEFGTGPNQPQHF
TRBV4-3	TRBJ1-2	CASSQGAGQADYGYTF
TRBV30	TRBJ1-1	CAWSRGPVTEAFF
TRBV18	TRBJ1-1	CASSGGGSEAFF
TRBV7-9	TRBJ1-1	CASSVRTLNTEAFF
TRBV28	TRBJ1-3	CASRLTGQGPYTIYF
TRBV28	TRBJ2-7	CASSLGTKEQYF
TRBV7-2	TRBJ2-1	CASSFFGASGGNEQFF
TRBV7-2	TRBJ1-6	CASSWNRGHNSPLHF
TRBV4-3	TRBJ2-5	CASSQDKGAGTQYF
TRBV6-5	TRBJ1-1	CASSYSGGTNTEAFF
TRBV7-2	TRBJ2-1	CASSLDRTSGGFF
TRBV19	TRBJ1-5	CASSTGVNQPQHF
TRBV11-2	TRBJ1-1	CASSAGGQGNTEAFF
TRBV27	TRBJ2-7	CASSLITGGITYEQYF
TRBV7-8	TRBJ2-7	CASSKGQGGNEQYF
TRBV25-1	TRBJ1-5	CASSEDRGQPQHF
TRBV6-6	TRBJ1-2	CASSYSSGHGYTF
TRBV6-5	TRBJ1-6	CASSYQGAHNSPLHF
TRBV4-1	TRBJ2-5	CASSQESTGQGLKETQYF
TRBV5-6	TRBJ1-6	CASSINRQGLGNSPLHF
TRBV19	TRBJ2-7	CASRQQGVTAEQYF
TRBV28	TRBJ2-1	CASSPTGTGLYNEQFF
TRBV29-1	TRBJ2-1	CSVEHLPTLAGGDYNEQFF
TRBV5-1	TRBJ2-1	CASSLISNEQFF
TRBV6-5	TRBJ2-3	CASGEGVSPADTQYF
TRBV7-9	TRBJ2-5	CASSPKGGGRETQYF
TRBV4-1	TRBJ2-3	CASSQAWGRADTQYF
TRBV7-2	TRBJ1-5	CASSLVPGSNQPQHF